A single T cell receptor beta chain is shown here with its context. Original processing methods: Estimation of nucleated cell counts relied on the amplification of reference gene primers. Produced via immunoSEQ multiplex PCR; TCRdb's table is partial and in-frame only. That table is the source of V, J and clone size, and D and trimming were worked out from the DNA. The sample shows tens of thousands of clones, less than 95% of them seen only once. The sample comes from a study of blood T cell repertoires in COVID-19. Study information: Material from acute and convalescent COVID-19 was sourced from the United States, Italy and Spain. T cells, B-cell-depleted T cells, or PBMCs provided the cDNA or gDNA that served as material.

This CDR3 comprises 12 residues. Per germline, CDR1 GTSNPN and CDR2 SVGIG (reference sequence). The V end lost 3 bases, the J end lost 2 bases, and 8 bases lay between the germline ends. This rearrangement joins TRBV30 to TRBJ2-7; D is perhaps TRBD1 (6 bases). The clonotype comes from a man aged 18 to 29 with COVID-19, enrolled during active disease. Sequencing was carried out using peripheral blood. CDR3 coding DNA: TGTGCCTGGAGACAGGGTCCCTACGAGCAGTACTTC. It specifies CAWRQGPYEQYF.